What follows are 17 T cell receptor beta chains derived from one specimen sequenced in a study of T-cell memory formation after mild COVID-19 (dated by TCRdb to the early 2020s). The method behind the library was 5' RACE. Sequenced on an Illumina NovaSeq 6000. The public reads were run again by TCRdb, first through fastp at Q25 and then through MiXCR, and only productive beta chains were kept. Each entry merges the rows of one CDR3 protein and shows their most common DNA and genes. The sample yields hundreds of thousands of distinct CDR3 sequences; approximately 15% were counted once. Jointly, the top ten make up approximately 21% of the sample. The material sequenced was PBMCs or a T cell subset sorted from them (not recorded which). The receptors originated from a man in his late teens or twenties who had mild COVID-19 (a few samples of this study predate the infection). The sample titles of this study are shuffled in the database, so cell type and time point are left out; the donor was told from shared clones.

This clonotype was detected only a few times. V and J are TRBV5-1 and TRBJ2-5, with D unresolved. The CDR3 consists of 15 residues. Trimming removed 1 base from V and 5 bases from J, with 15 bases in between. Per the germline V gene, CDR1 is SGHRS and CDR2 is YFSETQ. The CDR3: CASSLFPGGSETQYF. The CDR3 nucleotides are TGCGCCAGCAGCTTGTTTCCTGGCGGTTCCGAGACCCAGTACTTC.

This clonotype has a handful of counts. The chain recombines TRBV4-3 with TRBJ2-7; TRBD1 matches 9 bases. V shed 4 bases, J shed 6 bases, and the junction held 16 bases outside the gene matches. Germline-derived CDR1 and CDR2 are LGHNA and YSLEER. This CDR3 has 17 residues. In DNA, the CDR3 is TGCGCCAGCAGCCTTGACCCAGCACAGGGGGCGAAATCCGAGCAGTACTTC. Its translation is CASSLDPAQGAKSEQYF.

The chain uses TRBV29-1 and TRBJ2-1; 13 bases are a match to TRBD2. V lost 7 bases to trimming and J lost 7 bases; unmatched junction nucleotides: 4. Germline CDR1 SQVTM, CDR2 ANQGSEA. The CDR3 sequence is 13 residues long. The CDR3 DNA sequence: TGCAGCGGAGAGGGACTAGCGGGGAATGAGCAGTTCTTC. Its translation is CSGEGLAGNEQFF.

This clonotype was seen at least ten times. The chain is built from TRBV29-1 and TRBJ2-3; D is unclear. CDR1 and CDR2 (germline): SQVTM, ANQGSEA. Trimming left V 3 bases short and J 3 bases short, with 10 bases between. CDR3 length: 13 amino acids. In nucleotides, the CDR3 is TGCAGCGTTGACAGGACCCTGACAGATACGCAGTATTTT. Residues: CSVDRTLTDTQYF.

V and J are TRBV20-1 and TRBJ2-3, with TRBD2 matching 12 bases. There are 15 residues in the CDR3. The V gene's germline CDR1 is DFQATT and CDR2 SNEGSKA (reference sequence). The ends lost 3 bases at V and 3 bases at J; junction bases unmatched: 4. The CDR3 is CSARQLAGGTDTQYF. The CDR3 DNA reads TGCAGTGCTAGGCAACTAGCGGGGGGTACAGATACGCAGTATTTT.

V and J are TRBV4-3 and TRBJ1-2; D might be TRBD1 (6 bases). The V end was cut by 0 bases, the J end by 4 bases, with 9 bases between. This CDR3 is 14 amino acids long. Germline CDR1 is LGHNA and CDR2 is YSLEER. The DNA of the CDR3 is TGCGCCAGCAGCCAAGATTTACAGGGCTATGGCTACACCTTC. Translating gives CASSQDLQGYGYTF.

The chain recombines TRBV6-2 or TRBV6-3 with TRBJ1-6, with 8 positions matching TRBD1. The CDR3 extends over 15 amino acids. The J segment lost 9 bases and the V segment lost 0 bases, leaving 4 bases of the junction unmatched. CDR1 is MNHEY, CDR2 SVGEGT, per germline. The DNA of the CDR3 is TGTGCCAGCAGTTACTCCCAGGGGGCAATTTCACCCCTCCACTTT. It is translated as CASSYSQGAISPLHF.

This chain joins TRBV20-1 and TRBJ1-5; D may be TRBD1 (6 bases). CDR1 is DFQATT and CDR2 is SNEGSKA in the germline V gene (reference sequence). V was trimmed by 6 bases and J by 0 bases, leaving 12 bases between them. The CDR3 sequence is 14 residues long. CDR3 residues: CSAAGTYSNQPQHF. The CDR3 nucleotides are TGCAGTGCAGCCGGGACATATAGCAATCAGCCCCAGCATTTT.

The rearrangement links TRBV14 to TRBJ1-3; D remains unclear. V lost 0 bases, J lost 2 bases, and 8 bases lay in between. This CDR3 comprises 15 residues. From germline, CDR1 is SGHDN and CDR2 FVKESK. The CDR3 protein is CASSQDVGPGNTIYF. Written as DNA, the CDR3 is TGTGCCAGCAGCCAAGATGTAGGGCCTGGAAACACCATATATTTT.

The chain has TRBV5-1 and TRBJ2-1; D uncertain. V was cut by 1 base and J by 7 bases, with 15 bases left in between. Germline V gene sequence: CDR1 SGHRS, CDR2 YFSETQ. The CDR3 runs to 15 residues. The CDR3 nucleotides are TGCGCCAGCAGCTTGTATCAAGGCTTGAATAATGAGCAGTTCTTC. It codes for CASSLYQGLNNEQFF.

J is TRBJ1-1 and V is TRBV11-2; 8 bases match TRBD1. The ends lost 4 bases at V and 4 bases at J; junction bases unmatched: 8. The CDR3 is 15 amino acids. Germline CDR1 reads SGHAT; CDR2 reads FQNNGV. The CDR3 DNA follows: TGTGCCAGCAGCTCAGTCAGGGGGCTCGGCACTGAAGCTTTCTTT. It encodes CASSSVRGLGTEAFF.

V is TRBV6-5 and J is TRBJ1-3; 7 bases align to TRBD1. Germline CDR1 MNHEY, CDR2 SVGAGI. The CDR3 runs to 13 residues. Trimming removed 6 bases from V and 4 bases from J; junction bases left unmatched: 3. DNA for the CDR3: TGTGCCAGCAGAGGACAGGAGGGAAACACCATATATTTT. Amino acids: CASRGQEGNTIYF.

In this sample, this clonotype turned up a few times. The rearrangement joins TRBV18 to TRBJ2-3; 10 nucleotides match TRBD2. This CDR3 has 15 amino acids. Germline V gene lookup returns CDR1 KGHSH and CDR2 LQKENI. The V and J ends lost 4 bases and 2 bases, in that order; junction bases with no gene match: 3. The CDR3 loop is CASSQLAGPTDTQYF. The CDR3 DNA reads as TGTGCCAGCTCACAACTAGCGGGGCCCACAGATACGCAGTATTTT.

The CDR3, as DNA: TGCGCCAGCAGCCAAGATCAGGACACAGATACGCAGTATTTT. Its translation: CASSQDQDTDTQYF. V gene TRBV4-3 combines with J gene TRBJ2-3; D is unclear. The CDR3 sequence is 14 residues long. Trimming removed 0 bases at V and 2 bases at J, with 6 bases between. CDR1 is LGHNA, CDR2 YSLEER, per germline.

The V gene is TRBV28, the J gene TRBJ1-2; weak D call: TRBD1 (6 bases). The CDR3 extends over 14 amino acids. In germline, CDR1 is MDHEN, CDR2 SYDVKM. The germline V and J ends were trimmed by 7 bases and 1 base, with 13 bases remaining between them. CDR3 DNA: TGTGCCAGCAACTCGCAGGGGCTTAACTATGGCTACACCTTC. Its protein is CASNSQGLNYGYTF.

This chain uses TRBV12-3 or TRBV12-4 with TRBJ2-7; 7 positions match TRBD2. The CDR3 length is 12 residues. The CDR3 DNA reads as TGTGCAAATACGGCGGGGGATTACGAGCAGTACGTC. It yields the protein CANTAGDYEQYV.

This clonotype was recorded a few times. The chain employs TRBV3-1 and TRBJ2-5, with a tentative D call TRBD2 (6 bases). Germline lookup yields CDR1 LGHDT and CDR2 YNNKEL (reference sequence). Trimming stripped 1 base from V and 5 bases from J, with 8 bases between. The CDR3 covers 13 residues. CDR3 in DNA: TGTGCCAGCAGCCAAGGCGGGGTGGAGACCCAGTACTTC. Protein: CASSQGGVETQYF.